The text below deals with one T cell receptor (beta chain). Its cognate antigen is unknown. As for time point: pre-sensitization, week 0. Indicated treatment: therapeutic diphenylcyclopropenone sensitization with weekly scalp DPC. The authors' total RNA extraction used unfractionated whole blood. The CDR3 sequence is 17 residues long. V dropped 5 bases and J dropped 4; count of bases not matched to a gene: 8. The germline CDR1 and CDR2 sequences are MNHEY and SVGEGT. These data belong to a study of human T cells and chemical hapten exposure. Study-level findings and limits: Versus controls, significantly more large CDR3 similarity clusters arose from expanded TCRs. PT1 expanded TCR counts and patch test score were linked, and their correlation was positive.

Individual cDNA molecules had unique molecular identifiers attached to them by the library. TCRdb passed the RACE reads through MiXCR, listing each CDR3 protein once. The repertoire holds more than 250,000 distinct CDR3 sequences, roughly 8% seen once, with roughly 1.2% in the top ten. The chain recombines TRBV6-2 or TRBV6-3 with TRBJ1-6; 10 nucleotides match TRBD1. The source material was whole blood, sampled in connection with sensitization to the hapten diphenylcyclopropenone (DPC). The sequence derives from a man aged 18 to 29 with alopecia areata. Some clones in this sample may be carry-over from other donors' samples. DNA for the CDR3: TGTGCCAGCAGTCGCACTGGGGGACAGGGGTATAATTCACCCCTCCACTTT. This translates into CASSRTGGQGYNSPLHF.